This entry is about one T cell receptor (beta chain). It lacks a known antigen. No much larger clone exists at a distance of one base, and base qualities are not known. For sex, age, current smoking status and body mass index, every depressed patient had a pairwise-matched non-depressed control. Every participant in the study was of European descent. Patients had a DSM-IV diagnosis of major depressive disorder with a Hamilton Rating Scale for Depression score of at least 18. Patients had been free of any psychiatric medication, including antidepressants, for at least 8 weeks before enrollment. Among the patients, depression severity spanned the moderate-to-severe range. All participants were excluded for major medical conditions, Axis I/II comorbidities, regular medication or illicit drug use, or drinking over 100 g alcohol weekly. Around 32 ml of peripheral blood was collected into EDTA tubes from each participant. Using the BD IMag Human CD4 T Lymphocyte Enrichment Set, CD4+ T cells were purified from thawed PBMCs via magnetic negative selection. A purity of about 95% was typically achieved with the CD4+ enrichment method, as confirmed by flow cytometry. TCRbeta sequencing was performed on a subgroup of about 5 case-control pairs selected blind to chemokine receptor expression and flow-cytometric repertoire skewing results. Every blood sample was taken in the morning at 8:00 a.m., after which PBMCs were separated out using Ficoll-Hypaque gradient centrifugation. Until being assayed, PBMCs were kept in liquid nitrogen after cryopreservation by gradual cooling to -80 degrees C.

This record comes from a study of untreated major depressive disorder (dated by TCRdb to the late 2010s). For the study in its entirety: In this cross-sectional case-control comparison, antidepressant-free major depressive disorder patients and individually matched non-depressed controls were compared on T cell phenotype and TCR repertoire. The TCRbeta sequencing followed up on differences in Vbeta 5.1, Vbeta 11 and Vbeta 22 usage that flow cytometry had shown in the whole cohort. Results the study describes overall, beyond this receptor: In every sequenced subject, the top five TRBV05-01 clones were all identified as private clones. A comparatively small study sample was produced by the strict matching and exclusion criteria, and the generalizability of findings was thereby limited. Higher TRBV05-01 (Vbeta 5.1) usage among CD4+ T cells of depressed patients compared with controls was confirmed by sequencing, with p = 0.040 in a one-tailed test. For the sequencing comparisons, planned one-tailed tests were run on just three Vbeta families that had been chosen in advance. In the sequencing data, TRBV25-01 and TRBV02-01 usage matched the flow-cytometry pattern without reaching statistical significance.

The Qiagen DNeasy Blood and Tissue Kit was used to extract total genomic DNA from the purified CD4+ T cells. Amplification and sequencing of the TCRbeta CDR3 region, as defined according to IMGT, were carried out with immunoSEQ immunosequencing protocols. On the study's bioinformatics: Preprocessing of raw sequence data for PCR and sequencing error correction was performed by the immunoSEQ service. After being loaded into the immunoSEQ Analyzer, the data underwent further analysis with VDJtools v1.0.7. The paired Wilcoxon signed-rank test was used to test differences between patients and controls. TCRdb took over this immuneACCESS table, retaining in-frame rearrangements with V and J assigned. Such tables are incomplete; in checked studies, under half of the missing clones stem from an unresolved V gene, and the remainder is unexplained. That table is the source of V, J and clone size, and D and trimming were worked out from the DNA. This sample holds about 25,000 clones; around 93% were observed only once. Around 0.78% of the sample is in the top ten clones.

Including cysteine and phenylalanine, the CDR3 has 14 amino acids. Just the 42-base CDR3 DNA is kept, in frame starting at base 1. As encoded in the germline V gene, CDR1 is MNHEY while CDR2 is SVGAGI. V is clipped by 2 bases and J by 5 bases, and the sequence between their germline boundaries is 12 bases long. Sequences were obtained from CD4+ T cells from PBMCs. The chain is made from TRBV6-5 and TRBJ1-1; a weak D assignment points to TRBD1 (5 bases agree). This receptor was obtained from a woman in her 30s with major depressive disorder. CDR3 protein: CASSYMQGGTEAFF. The DNA is as follows: TGTGCCAGCAGTTACATGCAGGGTGGAACTGAAGCTTTCTTT.